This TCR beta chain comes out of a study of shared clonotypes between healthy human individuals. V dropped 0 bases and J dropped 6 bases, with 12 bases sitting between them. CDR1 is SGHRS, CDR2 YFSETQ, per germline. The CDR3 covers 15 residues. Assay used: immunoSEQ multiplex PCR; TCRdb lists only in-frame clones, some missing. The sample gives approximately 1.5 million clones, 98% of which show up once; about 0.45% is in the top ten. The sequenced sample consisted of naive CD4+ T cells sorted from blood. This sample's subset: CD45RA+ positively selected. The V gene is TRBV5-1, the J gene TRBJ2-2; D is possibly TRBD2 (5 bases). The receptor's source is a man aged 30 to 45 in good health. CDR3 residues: CASSLGGSMSGELFF. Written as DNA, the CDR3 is TGCGCCAGCAGCTTGGGTGGGAGTATGTCCGGGGAGCTGTTTTTT.